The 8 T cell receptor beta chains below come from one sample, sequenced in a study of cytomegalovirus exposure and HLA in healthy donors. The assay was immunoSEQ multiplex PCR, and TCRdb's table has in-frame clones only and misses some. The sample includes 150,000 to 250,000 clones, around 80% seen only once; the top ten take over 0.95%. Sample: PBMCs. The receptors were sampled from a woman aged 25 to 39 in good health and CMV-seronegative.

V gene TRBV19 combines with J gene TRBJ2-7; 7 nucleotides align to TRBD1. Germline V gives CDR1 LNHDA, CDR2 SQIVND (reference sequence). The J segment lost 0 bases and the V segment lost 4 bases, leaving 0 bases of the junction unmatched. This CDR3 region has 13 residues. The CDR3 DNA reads TGTGCCAGTAGTACAGGGGGCTCCTACGAGCAGTACTTC. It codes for CASSTGGSYEQYF. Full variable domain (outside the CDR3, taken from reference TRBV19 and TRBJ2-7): DGGITQSPKYLFRKEGQNVTLSCEQNLNHDAMYWYRQDPGQGLRLIYYSQIVNDFQKGDIAEGYSVSREKKESFPLTVTSAQKNPTAFYLCASSTGGSYEQYFGPGTRLTVT.

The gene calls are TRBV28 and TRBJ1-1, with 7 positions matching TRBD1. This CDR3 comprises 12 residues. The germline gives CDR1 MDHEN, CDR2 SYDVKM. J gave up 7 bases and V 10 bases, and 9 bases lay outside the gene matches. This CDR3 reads CATQGDRGEAFF. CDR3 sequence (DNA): TGTGCCACCCAGGGGGATCGGGGTGAAGCTTTCTTT.

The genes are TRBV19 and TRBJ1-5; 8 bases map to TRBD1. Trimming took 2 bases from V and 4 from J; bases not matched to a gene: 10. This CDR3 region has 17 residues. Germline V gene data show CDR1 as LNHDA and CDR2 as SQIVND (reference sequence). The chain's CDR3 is CASSIRALTGDNQPQHF. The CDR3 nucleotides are TGTGCCAGTAGTATACGGGCGCTGACAGGGGATAATCAGCCCCAGCATTTT.

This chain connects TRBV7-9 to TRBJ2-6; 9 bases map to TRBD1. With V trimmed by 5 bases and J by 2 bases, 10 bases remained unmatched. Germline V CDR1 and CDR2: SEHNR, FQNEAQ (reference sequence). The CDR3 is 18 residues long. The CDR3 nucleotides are TGTGCCAGCAGCCGGCGAAGACAGGGGGGGACTGGGGCCAACGTCCTGACTTTC. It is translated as CASSRRRQGGTGANVLTF.

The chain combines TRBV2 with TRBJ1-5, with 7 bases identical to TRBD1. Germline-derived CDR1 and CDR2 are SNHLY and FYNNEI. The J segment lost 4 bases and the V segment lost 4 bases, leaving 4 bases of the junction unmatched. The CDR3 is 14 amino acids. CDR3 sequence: CASSGSTGNQPQHF. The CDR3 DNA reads TGTGCCAGCAGTGGATCGACAGGGAATCAGCCCCAGCATTTT.

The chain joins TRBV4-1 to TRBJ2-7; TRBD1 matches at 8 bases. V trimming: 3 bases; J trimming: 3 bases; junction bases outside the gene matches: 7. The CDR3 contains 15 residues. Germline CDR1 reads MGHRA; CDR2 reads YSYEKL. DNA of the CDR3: TGCGCCAGCAGCCAGAGTAGGACAGGGCTCTACGAGCAGTACTTC. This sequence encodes CASSQSRTGLYEQYF.

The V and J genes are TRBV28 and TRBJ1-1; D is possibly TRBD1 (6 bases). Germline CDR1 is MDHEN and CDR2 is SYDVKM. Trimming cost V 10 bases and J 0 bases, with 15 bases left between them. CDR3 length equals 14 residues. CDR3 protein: CAIRRGGMNTEAFF. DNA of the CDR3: TGTGCCATACGACGGGGGGGCATGAACACTGAAGCTTTCTTT.

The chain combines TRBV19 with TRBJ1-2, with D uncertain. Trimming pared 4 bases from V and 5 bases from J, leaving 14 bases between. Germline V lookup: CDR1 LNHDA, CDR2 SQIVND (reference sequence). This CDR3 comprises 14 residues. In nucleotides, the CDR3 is TGTGCCAGTAGTACGGGCGGACTGCGGTATGGCTACACCTTC. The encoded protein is CASSTGGLRYGYTF.